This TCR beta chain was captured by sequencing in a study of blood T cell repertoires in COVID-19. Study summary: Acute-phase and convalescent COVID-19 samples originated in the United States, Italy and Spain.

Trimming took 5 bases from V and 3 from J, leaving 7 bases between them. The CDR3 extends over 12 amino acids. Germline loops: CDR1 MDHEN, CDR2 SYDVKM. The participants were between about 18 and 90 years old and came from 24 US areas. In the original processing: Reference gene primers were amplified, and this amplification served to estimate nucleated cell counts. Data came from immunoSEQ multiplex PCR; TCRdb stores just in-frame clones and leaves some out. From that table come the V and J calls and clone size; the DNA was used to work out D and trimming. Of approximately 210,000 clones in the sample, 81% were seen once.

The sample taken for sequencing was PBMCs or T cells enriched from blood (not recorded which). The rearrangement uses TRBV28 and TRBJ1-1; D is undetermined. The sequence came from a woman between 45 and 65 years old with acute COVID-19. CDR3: CASSLGYTEAFF. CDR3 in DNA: TGTGCCAGCAGTCTCGGGTACACTGAAGCTTTCTTT. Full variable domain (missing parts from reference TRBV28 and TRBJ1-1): DVKVTQSSRYLVKRTGEKVFLECVQDMDHENMFWYRQDPGLGLRLIYFSYDVKMKEKGDIPEGYSVSREKKERFSLILESASTNQTSMYLCASSLGYTEAFFGQGTRLTVV.